These 2 T cell receptor beta chains came from one sample sequenced in a study of blood T cell repertoires in COVID-19 (dated by TCRdb to about 2020). Library method: the immunoSEQ multiplex PCR assay. Imported from immuneACCESS, the table was reduced by TCRdb to in-frame sequences with V and J called. These copies leave out some clones; in studies compared against another copy, an unresolved V gene accounts for under half, and the cause of the remainder is not known. This sample has over 200,000 clones in its table, and about 86% of those were observed once. 8% to 9% of the sample belongs to the ten largest clones. What was sequenced was PBMCs or T cells enriched from blood (not recorded which). All receptors come from a woman aged 45-65 years with acute COVID-19.

The gene calls are TRBV11-2 and TRBJ2-1; D possibly corresponds to TRBD2 (5 bases). CDR3 length equals 16 residues. The germline V and J ends were trimmed by 1 base and 2 bases, with 12 bases remaining between them. Germline assignment: CDR1 SGHAT and CDR2 FQNNGV. The CDR3: CASSLVNAGAYNEQFF. For the CDR3, the DNA is TGTGCCAGCAGCTTAGTGAACGCCGGGGCCTACAATGAGCAGTTCTTC.

DNA for the CDR3: TGTGCCAGTAGTATCCCCTACGATAACTATGGCTACACCTTC. It specifies CASSIPYDNYGYTF. The chain employs TRBV19 and TRBJ1-2, with D hard to call. The ends were cut back, 3 bases at V and 1 base at J, with 9 bases in the middle. Germline values: CDR1 LNHDA, CDR2 SQIVND (reference sequence). The length of the CDR3 is 14 residues.